Listed here are 19 T cell receptor beta chains from one sample, sequenced in a study of blood T cell repertoires in COVID-19. Libraries were prepared by immunoSEQ multiplex PCR; TCRdb keeps only in-frame clonotypes and omits some of them. The sample records 77,000 or so clones, around two thirds being singletons. Sequencing used peripheral blood. All receptors come from a human donor with acute or convalescent COVID-19. The donor label of this sample is uncertain.

This rearrangement joins TRBV6-1 to TRBJ1-1; 7 nucleotides match TRBD1. V lost 5 bases to trimming and J lost 5 bases; unmatched junction nucleotides: 5. The length of the CDR3 is 13 residues. Germline assignment: CDR1 MNHNS and CDR2 SASEGT. CDR3 nucleotides: TGTGCCAGCAGTTCCGACAGGGTAACTGAAGCTTTCTTT. Its protein product is CASSSDRVTEAFF.

This clone was seen more than once but under ten times. V is TRBV28 and J is TRBJ1-1; 11 bases map to TRBD1. This CDR3 is 15 amino acids long. Germline V gene sequence: CDR1 MDHEN, CDR2 SYDVKM. Trimming cost V 1 base and J 4 bases; bases outside gene matches: 2. CDR3 bases: TGTGCCAGCAGTTTATCCGGGACAGGGGGCACTGAAGCTTTCTTT. This translates into CASSLSGTGGTEAFF.

This clone was recorded once. The gene calls are TRBV5-1 and TRBJ1-4; tentatively, D is TRBD1 (6 bases). This CDR3 region has 15 residues. Germline lookup yields CDR1 SGHRS and CDR2 YFSETQ. Trimming took 4 bases from V and 9 from J, leaving 19 bases between them. CDR3: CASSPAQGTVKKLFF. DNA for the CDR3: TGCGCCAGCAGCCCGGCGCAGGGGACCGTGAAAAAACTGTTTTTT.

The CDR3 here is CASSLGQNTQYF. DNA for the CDR3: TGTGCCAGCAGCTTAGGCCAGAATACGCAGTATTTT. The V and J genes are TRBV11-3 and TRBJ2-3; the D is unclear. Trimming left V 1 base short and J 7 bases short, with 6 bases between. Looked up from germline, CDR1 is SGHNT and CDR2 is YENEEA. The length of the CDR3 is 12 residues.

This clone has only a few counts. The gene calls are TRBV18 and TRBJ2-7; possible D gene TRBD1, 5 bases. Trimming took 3 bases from V and 0 from J, leaving 21 bases between them. This CDR3 has 18 amino acids. In germline, CDR1 is KGHSH, CDR2 LQKENI. In DNA, the CDR3 is TGTGCCAGCTCACCTGCACAGGTTCCCCGAGCGAGCTCCTACGAGCAGTACTTC. Protein sequence: CASSPAQVPRASSYEQYF. The full variable domain, rest sourced from reference TRBV18 and TRBJ2-7, is NAGVMQNPRHLVRRRGQEARLRCSPMKGHSHVYWYRQLPEEGLKFMVYLQKENIIDESGMPKERFSAEFPKEGPSILRIQQVVRGDSAAYFCASSPAQVPRASSYEQYFGPGTRLTVT.

V usage is TRBV29-1 and J usage is TRBJ1-1; 8 bases agree with TRBD1. Per germline, CDR1 SQVTM and CDR2 ANQGSEA. The CDR3 runs 13 residues. The junction had 7 bases not matched to a gene; V was cut back by 6 bases and J by 4 bases. The CDR3 bases are TGCAGCGTCTCAGGGGGCACGGTCACTGAAGCTTTCTTT. Its protein is CSVSGGTVTEAFF.

The V gene is TRBV19, the J gene TRBJ1-1; D might be TRBD1 (6 bases). This CDR3 spans 13 amino acids. Germline-derived CDR1 and CDR2 are LNHDA and SQIVND (reference sequence). The germline V and J ends were trimmed by 4 bases and 7 bases, with 13 bases remaining between them. This CDR3 reads CASSKDSLFEAFF. DNA for the CDR3: TGTGCCAGTAGTAAGGACAGTTTGTTTGAAGCTTTCTTT.

V gene TRBV5-4 combines with J gene TRBJ2-1; D remains ambiguous. Trimming pared 0 bases from V and 11 bases from J, leaving 6 bases between. CDR1 and CDR2 from the germline V gene are SGHNT and YYREEE (reference sequence). The CDR3 has 11 residues. The CDR3 bases are TGTGCCAGCAGCTTGGACACTAAGCAGTTCTTC. The encoded protein is CASSLDTKQFF.

In this sample, this clone turned up a few times. The CDR3 nucleotides read TGTGCCATCAGTACAGACGGTGCCTACGAGCAGTACTTC. It specifies CAISTDGAYEQYF. V usage is TRBV10-3 and J usage is TRBJ2-7; D uncertain. Trimming took off 5 bases at V and 2 bases at J, with 10 bases between the two ends. The CDR3 has 13 residues. Per the germline V gene, CDR1 is ENHRY and CDR2 is SYGVKD.

V gene TRBV5-1 combines with J gene TRBJ1-1; perhaps TRBD1 as D (6 bases). From germline, CDR1 is SGHRS and CDR2 YFSETQ. V was trimmed by 4 bases and J by 3 bases, leaving 13 bases between them. The CDR3 contains 14 residues. The DNA of the CDR3 is TGCGCCAGCAGCGCACAGGGTCCCCACACTGAAGCTTTCTTT. Translation: CASSAQGPHTEAFF.

V is TRBV7-2 and J is TRBJ2-1; TRBD2 is a possible D gene (6 bases). The ends were cut back, 2 bases at V and 6 bases at J, with 23 bases in the middle. The CDR3 extends over 18 amino acids. The germline V gene has CDR1 SGHTA and CDR2 FQGNSA. As DNA, the CDR3 is TGTGCCAGCAGCTTACGGGCGGGAAGGGAGAGGTGGGCCAATGAGCAGTTCTTC. It encodes CASSLRAGRERWANEQFF.

The J gene is TRBJ2-1, the V gene TRBV2, with 8 positions matching TRBD1. CDR1 is SNHLY, CDR2 FYNNEI, per germline. The CDR3 extends over 15 amino acids. Trimming at V came to 6 bases and at J to 4 bases, leaving 8 bases not matched to a gene. The CDR3 sequence is CASRPDRGRYNEQFF. The CDR3 coding sequence is TGTGCCAGCAGGCCTGACAGGGGAAGATACAATGAGCAGTTCTTC.

The chain couples TRBV27 to TRBJ1-2; tentative D call: TRBD1 (6 bases). CDR1 is MNHEY and CDR2 is SMNVEV in the germline V gene (reference sequence). The CDR3 totals 13 residues. Trimming removed 5 bases from V and 4 bases from J, with 11 bases in between. CDR3 region: CASSPQGPYGYTF. CDR3 coding DNA: TGTGCCAGCAGTCCCCAGGGGCCCTATGGCTACACCTTC.

The chain is built from TRBV3-1 (or the pseudogene TRBV3-2) and TRBJ1-1; TRBD1 might be the D (5 bases). Germline-derived CDR1 and CDR2 are LGHDT and YNNKEL (reference sequence). The CDR3 consists of 15 residues. The V end lost 0 bases, the J end lost 5 bases, and 13 bases lay between the germline ends. This CDR3 reads CASSQEQPGGTEAFF. DNA for the CDR3: TGTGCCAGCAGCCAAGAGCAGCCGGGGGGAACTGAAGCTTTCTTT.

This chain joins TRBV24-1 and TRBJ1-2, with 7 bases identical to TRBD1. The CDR3 has 15 amino acids. Germline V lookup: CDR1 KGHDR, CDR2 SFDVKD. Trimming at V came to 2 bases and at J to 6 bases, leaving 8 bases not matched to a gene. For the CDR3, the DNA is TGTGCCACCAGTGATTCGACAGGGATGTTAGATGGCTACACCTTC. This translates into CATSDSTGMLDGYTF.

The gene calls are TRBV5-4 and TRBJ1-6; D is ambiguous. Germline loops: CDR1 SGHNT, CDR2 YYREEE (reference sequence). The V and J ends lost 2 bases and 5 bases respectively, with 11 bases between them. The CDR3 length is 15 residues. CDR3 sequence reads: CASSLPGRNNSPLHF. Here the CDR3 DNA reads TGTGCCAGCAGCTTACCGGGAAGGAATAATTCACCCCTCCACTTT.

The rearrangement links TRBV2 to TRBJ2-2; D is possibly TRBD1 (6 bases). V lost 7 bases to trimming and J lost 0 bases, with 12 bases between them. The CDR3 has 15 residues. The germline V gene has CDR1 SNHLY and CDR2 FYNNEI. The CDR3 sequence: CASKPRGTNTGELFF. CDR3 DNA sequence: TGTGCCAGCAAGCCGAGGGGGACGAACACCGGGGAGCTGTTTTTT.

J is TRBJ1-6 and V is TRBV5-5; no reliable D call. Trimming took 0 bases from V and 8 from J, leaving 12 bases between them. CDR3 length equals 15 residues. Germline V lookup: CDR1 SGHKS, CDR2 YYEKEE (reference sequence). The CDR3 sequence: CASSLGTRTDSPLHF. CDR3 DNA: TGTGCCAGCAGCTTGGGGACTCGGACCGATTCACCCCTCCACTTT.

The chain uses TRBV7-9 and TRBJ2-7; maybe TRBD1 (6 bases). This CDR3 is 15 amino acids long. Trimming pared 6 bases from V and 1 base from J, leaving 16 bases between. Germline V gene data show CDR1 as SEHNR and CDR2 as FQNEAQ (reference sequence). The CDR3 nucleotides are TGTGCCAGCAGTCAACAGGGTCGTAGGTCCTACGAGCAGTACTTC. Translated: CASSQQGRRSYEQYF.